In this sample, the clone carrying this TCR beta chain turned up once. The antigen is undetermined. This entry is derived from a study of cytomegalovirus exposure and HLA in healthy donors. Study-wide points: As a later analysis showed, a missense DCLRE1C variant was linked to trimming of TCR beta V- and J-genes. TRBV6-2, TRBV6-3 and some other V segments were excluded as indistinguishable. In a later analysis, common viral pathogens appeared linked to several of the most significant clusters.

After removal of 0 bases from V and 0 bases from J, the junction contained 4 bases not matched to a gene. The CDR3 spans 18 residues. CDR1 and CDR2 from the germline V gene are LGHNA and YSLEER. Both 60 Vbeta primers and 13 Jbeta primers went into the PCR. Produced via immunoSEQ multiplex PCR; TCRdb's table is partial and in-frame only. This table has about 120,000 clones, about 80% appearing once. The J gene is TRBJ2-6, the V gene TRBV4-3; 8 nucleotides align to TRBD1. The specimen was PBMCs. The receptor was isolated from a female donor in good health and CMV-seropositive. Written as DNA, the CDR3 is TGCGCCAGCAGCCAAGATCCAGGGGGCGTCTCTGGGGCCAACGTCCTGACTTTC. Protein sequence: CASSQDPGGVSGANVLTF.